Presented here are 20 T cell receptor beta chains from one specimen sequenced in a study of cytotoxic CD8 clonotypes in ibrutinib-treated CLL (dated by TCRdb to about 2021). The library came from the immunoSEQ multiplex PCR assay. TCRdb took this table from immuneACCESS and kept in-frame rearrangements with V and J called. Such tables lack part of the clones; where checked against another copy, unresolved V genes explain under half of the gap, and the rest is unexplained. The sample table shows more than 300,000 clones, and approximately 80% are seen once. The ten biggest clones cover over 6.5% of the sample. The sample in question was PBMCs, obtained before ibrutinib treatment. These TCRs come from a human donor with chronic lymphocytic leukemia.

The chain couples TRBV6-4 to TRBJ2-7, with a weak D call TRBD2 (5 bases). The V and J ends lost 11 bases and 1 base respectively, with 33 bases between them. CDR3 length equals 19 residues. The germline CDR1 and CDR2 sequences are MRHNA and SNTAGT. CDR3 bases: TGTGCCCAAGCATCGGGTGGGGATATACTAGTTAAAATTTCCTACGAGCAGTACTTC. It codes for CAQASGGDILVKISYEQYF.

The rearrangement joins TRBV7-6 to TRBJ1-1, with D possibly matching TRBD1 (5 bases). The CDR3 has 14 residues. With 2 bases removed from V and 8 bases from J, the gap between germline ends came to 15 bases. Germline V gene sequence: CDR1 SGHVS, CDR2 FNYEAQ. The CDR3 loop reads CASSLNGRDGEAFF. DNA of the CDR3: TGTGCCAGCAGCTTAAATGGCCGGGACGGCGAAGCTTTCTTT. Filled out from reference TRBV7-6 and TRBJ1-1, the complete variable domain reads GAGVSQSPRYKVTKRGQDVALRCDPISGHVSLYWYRQALGQGPEFLTYFNYEAQQDKSGLPNDRFSAERPEGSISTLTIQRTEQRDSAMYRCASSLNGRDGEAFFGQGTRLTVV.

This chain joins TRBV18 and TRBJ1-1; D remains unclear. CDR3 size: 13 residues. Germline CDR1 reads KGHSH; CDR2 reads LQKENI. V dropped 3 bases and J dropped 3 bases, with 8 bases sitting between them. The DNA of the CDR3 is TGTGCCAGCTCACCTTCGGAGCACACTGAAGCTTTCTTT. It is translated as CASSPSEHTEAFF.

This rearrangement joins TRBV7-2 to TRBJ2-2; 7 positions match TRBD1. CDR1 is SGHTA, CDR2 FQGNSA, per germline. The CDR3 has 16 residues. The V gene end was trimmed by 5 bases and the J gene end by 1 base; junction bases not matched to a gene: 7. CDR3 sequence (DNA): TGTGCCAGCAGCCGCACAGGGGCCAGGAACACCGGGGAGCTGTTTTTT. It encodes CASSRTGARNTGELFF.

The CDR3 DNA follows: TGTGCCTGGGAACAAGGGACAGGGGGCTACGAGCAGTACTTC. Protein product: CAWEQGTGGYEQYF. The chain joins TRBV30 to TRBJ2-7; 11 bases match TRBD1. V dropped 5 bases and J dropped 3; count of bases not matched to a gene: 6. CDR1 and CDR2 from the germline V gene are GTSNPN and SVGIG (reference sequence). The CDR3 spans 14 residues.

The chain has TRBV7-2 and TRBJ2-7; no reliable D call. The CDR3 covers 12 residues. Germline CDR1 SGHTA, CDR2 FQGNSA. V dropped 4 bases and J dropped 9 bases, with 13 bases sitting between them. The CDR3 loop reads CASSSRTQRQYF. CDR3 coding DNA: TGTGCCAGCAGCTCTAGGACCCAACGGCAGTACTTC.

This sequence joins TRBV11-2 and TRBJ2-7; 8 bases fit TRBD1. Germline CDR1 reads SGHAT; CDR2 reads FQNNGV. This CDR3 spans 15 amino acids. V was pared by 8 bases and J by 1 base, with 10 bases of the junction left unmatched. Here the CDR3 reads CASALRGDRSYEQYF. CDR3 sequence (DNA): TGTGCCAGCGCCCTGAGGGGGGACAGGTCCTACGAGCAGTACTTC.

The CDR3 region has the DNA TGTGCCAGCAGCTTGAACAGGGGAGATGGCTACACCTTC. Its translation is CASSLNRGDGYTF. The chain recombines TRBV5-4 with TRBJ1-2; 7 bases are a match to TRBD1. The ends lost 1 base at V and 6 bases at J; junction bases unmatched: 3. This CDR3 is 13 amino acids long. Germline lookup yields CDR1 SGHNT and CDR2 YYREEE (reference sequence).

The chain is built from TRBV4-1 and TRBJ2-1; TRBD2 aligns across 10 bases. The CDR3 is 17 amino acids. V trimming: 1 base; J trimming: 0 bases; junction bases outside the gene matches: 3. Germline CDR1 reads MGHRA; CDR2 reads YSYEKL. CDR3 region: CASSQGSGRFSYNEQFF. The CDR3 DNA sequence: TGCGCCAGCAGCCAAGGTAGCGGGAGGTTCTCCTACAATGAGCAGTTCTTC.

V is TRBV5-6 and J is TRBJ1-5, with a possible D match to TRBD1 (6 bases). CDR3 length: 14 amino acids. Germline CDR1 reads SGHDT; CDR2 reads YYEEEE. V was clipped by 3 bases and J by 5 bases, with 12 bases between them. The CDR3 is CASSSPGHHQPQHF. The CDR3 DNA reads as TGTGCCAGCAGCTCACCGGGACATCATCAGCCCCAGCATTTT.

V and J are TRBV5-1 and TRBJ2-6; 7 positions match TRBD1. The CDR3 is 16 residues long. Germline CDR1 reads SGHRS; CDR2 reads YFSETQ. Trimming removed 5 bases from V and 3 bases from J; junction bases left unmatched: 8. Here the CDR3 DNA reads TGCGCCAGCAGTACCGGGACAGTGGATGGGGCCAACGTCCTGACTTTC. Translating it yields CASSTGTVDGANVLTF. The variable domain in full, with the rest retrieved from reference TRBV5-1 and TRBJ2-6, is KAGVTQTPRYLIKTRGQQVTLSCSPISGHRSVSWYQQTPGQGLQFLFEYFSETQRNKGNFPGRFSGRQFSNSRSEMNVSTLELGDSALYLCASSTGTVDGANVLTFGAGSRLTVL.

The chain is built from TRBV19 and TRBJ1-3; D is unresolved. Per the germline V gene, CDR1 is LNHDA and CDR2 is SQIVND (reference sequence). The V end was cut by 6 bases, the J end by 0 bases, with 12 bases between. The CDR3 is made up of 15 amino acids. CDR3 residues: CASSSTVSSGNTIYF. The CDR3 nucleotides are TGTGCCAGTAGCAGTACTGTGAGCTCTGGAAACACCATATATTTT.

This clone was found a few times. V is TRBV11-1 and J is TRBJ2-1, with D unresolved. Deletions cut 8 bases from V and 7 bases from J, with 9 bases between. The CDR3 has 11 amino acids. Germline V gene lookup returns CDR1 SGHAT and CDR2 FQDESV (reference sequence). CDR3 DNA: TGTGCCAGCGGAATAAAGAATGAGCAGTTCTTC. Protein: CASGIKNEQFF.

In this sample, this clone turned up a few times. V usage is TRBV10-2 and J usage is TRBJ2-1, with D maybe TRBD2 (6 bases). V lost 6 bases and J 0 bases, leaving 9 bases between the germline ends. Germline lookup yields CDR1 WSHSY and CDR2 SAAADI. The CDR3 length is 14 residues. The CDR3 nucleotides are TGCGCCAGCAGCATGACTAGCTCCTACAATGAGCAGTTCTTC. Protein product: CASSMTSSYNEQFF.

Regarding this clone: Other DNA sequences in the sample encode the same CDR3. V usage is TRBV5-1 and J usage is TRBJ1-1; TRBD1 matches at 7 bases. The CDR3 length is 15 residues. Looked up from germline, CDR1 is SGHRS and CDR2 is YFSETQ. V was clipped by 0 bases and J by 0 bases; unmatched bases: 2. The CDR3 reads CASSLGQGMNTEAFF. CDR3 DNA sequence: TGCGCCAGCAGCTTGGGACAGGGAATGAACACTGAAGCTTTCTTT.

The chain employs TRBV7-8 and TRBJ1-1; 9 bases match TRBD1. Germline V lookup: CDR1 SGHVS, CDR2 FQNEAQ. This CDR3 has 16 residues. With 6 bases clipped from V and 0 bases from J, the junction kept 8 bases outside the gene matches. CDR3 bases: TGTGCCAGCAGAGTCCTGGACAGGGGAATGAACACTGAAGCTTTCTTT. Translated, it gives CASRVLDRGMNTEAFF.

The chain is built from TRBV7-8 and TRBJ1-1; a weak D match, TRBD1 (5 bases). Trimming shortened V by 1 base and J by 1 base, and 7 bases separated the two germline ends. Germline CDR1 is SGHVS and CDR2 is FQNEAQ. This CDR3 has 14 residues. CDR3 amino acids: CASSLETGNTEAFF. CDR3 in DNA: TGTGCCAGCAGCTTAGAAACAGGGAACACTGAAGCTTTCTTT.

The chain employs TRBV19 and TRBJ2-5, with 11 bases identical to TRBD2. The trim removed 4 bases at V and 1 base at J, leaving 8 bases unmatched. There are 17 residues in the CDR3. Per the germline V gene, CDR1 is LNHDA and CDR2 is SQIVND (reference sequence). DNA of the CDR3: TGTGCCAGTAGTACGAGGACTAGCGGGCTACCCCAAGAGACCCAGTACTTC. Amino acid sequence: CASSTRTSGLPQETQYF.

This clone was observed once. V usage is TRBV4-1 and J usage is TRBJ1-2; no firm D call. The germline V gene encodes CDR1 MGHRA and CDR2 YSYEKL. The V and J ends lost 3 bases and 6 bases respectively, with 5 bases between them. This CDR3 has 11 residues. Written as DNA, the CDR3 is TGCGCCAGCAGCCAGGGTAATGGCTACACCTTC. It yields the protein CASSQGNGYTF.

This clone occurred a few times. In the same sample, other DNA sequences code for this CDR3. The rearrangement uses TRBV9 and TRBJ1-1, with D perhaps TRBD1 (5 bases). V was clipped by 4 bases and J by 6 bases, with 10 bases between them. Germline loops: CDR1 SGDLS, CDR2 YYNGEE. This CDR3 spans 12 amino acids. The DNA of the CDR3 is TGTGCCAGCAGCCCCGGAGGGGCTGAAGCTTTCTTT. It specifies CASSPGGAEAFF.